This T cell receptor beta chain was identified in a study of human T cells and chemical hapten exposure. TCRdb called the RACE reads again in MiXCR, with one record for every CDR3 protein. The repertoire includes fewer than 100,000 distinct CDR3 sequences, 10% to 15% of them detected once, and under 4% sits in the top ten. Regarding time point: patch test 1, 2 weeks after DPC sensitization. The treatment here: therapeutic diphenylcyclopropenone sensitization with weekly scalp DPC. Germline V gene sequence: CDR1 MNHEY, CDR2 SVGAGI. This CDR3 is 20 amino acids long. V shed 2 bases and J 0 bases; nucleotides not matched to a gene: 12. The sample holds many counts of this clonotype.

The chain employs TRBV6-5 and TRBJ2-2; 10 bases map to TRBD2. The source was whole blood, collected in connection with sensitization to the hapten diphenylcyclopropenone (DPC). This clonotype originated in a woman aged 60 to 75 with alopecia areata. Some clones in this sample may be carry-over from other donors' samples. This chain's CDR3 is CASSYEASGGPFANTGELFF. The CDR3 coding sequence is TGTGCCAGCAGTTACGAGGCTAGCGGGGGTCCCTTCGCGAACACCGGGGAGCTGTTTTTT.